Given below is one TCR beta chain in context. The antigen is unknown. It was template switching that added a universal primer site, and there were unique molecular identifiers on the cDNA. Using its own MiXCR run on the 5' RACE reads, TCRdb lists one record per CDR3 protein. The data show about 280,000 distinct CDR3 sequences, 8% to 9% seen once. Looked up from germline, CDR1 is SGDLS and CDR2 is YYNGEE. The trim removed 1 base at V and 6 bases at J, leaving 3 bases unmatched. The CDR3 contains 13 residues. The data were taken from a study of identical twins. Study conclusions and caveats: Memory repertoires showed no such pattern, whereas abundant cord blood beta clonotypes carried fewer insertions.

These data also featured in a second study, about yellow fever vaccine responses in identical twins.

The receptor's source is a young woman in good health. Input material: memory (CD45RO+) T cells sorted from blood. V and J are TRBV9 and TRBJ2-7; 8 nucleotides line up with TRBD1. The CDR3 loop reads CASSVQGATEQYF. The CDR3 coding sequence is TGTGCCAGCAGCGTACAGGGGGCGACCGAGCAGTACTTC.